This TCR beta chain was observed in a study of T cell repertoires in cytomegalovirus infection. Turning to the study itself: The public TCR beta signatures pointed to both CMV infection and matching HLA type.

The CDR3 runs to 13 residues. V was pared by 4 bases and J by 5 bases, with 10 bases between. Germline V gene data show CDR1 as LGHDT and CDR2 as YNNKEL (reference sequence). Using its own MiXCR run on the reads, TCRdb lists one record per CDR3 protein. Among fewer than 1,000,000 distinct CDR3 sequences listed, less than 40% were seen once. As to this clonotype: Its antigen is currently unknown.

The rearrangement joins TRBV3-1 to TRBJ2-3; D perhaps matches TRBD1 (5 bases). The sequences come from cultured CD8+ T cells from PBMCs, collected from culture after CMV antigen stimulation. The sequence came from a human donor in good health (CMV status not recorded). Some clones in this sample may be carry-over from other donors' samples. The CDR3 DNA is TGTGCCAGCAGCCCCTTGGGGCGAGATACGCAGTATTTT. It specifies CASSPLGRDTQYF.